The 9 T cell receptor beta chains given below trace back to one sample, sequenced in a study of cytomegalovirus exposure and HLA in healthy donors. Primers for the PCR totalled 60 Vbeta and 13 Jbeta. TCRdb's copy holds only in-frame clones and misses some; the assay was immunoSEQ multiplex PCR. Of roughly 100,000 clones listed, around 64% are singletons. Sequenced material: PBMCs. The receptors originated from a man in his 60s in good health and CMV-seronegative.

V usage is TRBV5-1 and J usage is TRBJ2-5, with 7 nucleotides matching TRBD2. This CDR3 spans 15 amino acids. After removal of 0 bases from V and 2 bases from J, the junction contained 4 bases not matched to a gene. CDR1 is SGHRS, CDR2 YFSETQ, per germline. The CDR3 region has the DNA TGCGCCAGCAGCTTGGCGGGACTACCACAAGAGACCCAGTACTTC. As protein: CASSLAGLPQETQYF.

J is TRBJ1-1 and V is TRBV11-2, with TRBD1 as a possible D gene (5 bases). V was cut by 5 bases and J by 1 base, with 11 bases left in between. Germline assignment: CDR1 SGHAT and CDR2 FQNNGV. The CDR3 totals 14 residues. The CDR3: CASSPGRGNTEAFF. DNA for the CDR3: TGTGCCAGCAGCCCGGGGCGGGGGAACACTGAAGCTTTCTTT.

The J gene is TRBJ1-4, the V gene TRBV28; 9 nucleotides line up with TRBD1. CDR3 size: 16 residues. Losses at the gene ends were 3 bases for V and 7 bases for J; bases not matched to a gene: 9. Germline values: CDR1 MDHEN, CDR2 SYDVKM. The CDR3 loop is CASSLGTGNLGEKLFF. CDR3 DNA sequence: TGTGCCAGCAGTTTGGGGACAGGGAATTTGGGTGAAAAACTGTTTTTT.

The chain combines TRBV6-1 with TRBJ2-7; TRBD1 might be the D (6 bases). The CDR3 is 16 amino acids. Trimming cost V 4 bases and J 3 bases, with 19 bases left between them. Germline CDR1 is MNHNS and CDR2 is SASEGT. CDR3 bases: TGTGCCAGCAGTGGGAAGTCAGGGGACGACGTCTACGAGCAGTACTTC. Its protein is CASSGKSGDDVYEQYF.

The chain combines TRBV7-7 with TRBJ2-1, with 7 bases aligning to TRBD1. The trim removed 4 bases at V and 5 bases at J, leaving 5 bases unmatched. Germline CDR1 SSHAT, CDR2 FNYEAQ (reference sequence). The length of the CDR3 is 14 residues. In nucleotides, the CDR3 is TGTGCCAGCAGCTACGGGACAGCTAACAATGAGCAGTTCTTC. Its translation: CASSYGTANNEQFF. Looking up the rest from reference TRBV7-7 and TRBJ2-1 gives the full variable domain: GAGVSQSPRYKVTKRGQDVTLRCDPISSHATLYWYQQALGQGPEFLTYFNYEAQPDKSGLPSDRFSAERPEGSISTLTIQRTEQRDSAMYRCASSYGTANNEQFFGPGTRLTVL.

The CDR3 sequence: CASSWRDSQETQYF. CDR3 bases: TGCGCCAGCAGCTGGAGGGACAGCCAAGAGACCCAGTACTTC. The gene calls are TRBV5-1 and TRBJ2-5, with D perhaps TRBD1 (7 bases). Germline lookup yields CDR1 SGHRS and CDR2 YFSETQ. The CDR3 runs to 14 residues. V gave up 3 bases and J gave up 1 base, with 10 bases separating them.

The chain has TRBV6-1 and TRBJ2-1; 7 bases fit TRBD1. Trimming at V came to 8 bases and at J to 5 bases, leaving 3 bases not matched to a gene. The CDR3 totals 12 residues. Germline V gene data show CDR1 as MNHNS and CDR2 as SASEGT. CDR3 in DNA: TGTGCCAGCTCGACAGGGAACAATGAGCAGTTCTTC. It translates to CASSTGNNEQFF.

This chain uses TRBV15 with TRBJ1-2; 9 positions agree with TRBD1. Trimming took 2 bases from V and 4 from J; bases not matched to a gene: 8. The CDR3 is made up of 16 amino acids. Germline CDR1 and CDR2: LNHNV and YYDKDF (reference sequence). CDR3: CATSRPPGQGSYGYTF. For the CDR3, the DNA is TGTGCCACCAGCAGACCCCCGGGACAGGGAAGCTATGGCTACACCTTC. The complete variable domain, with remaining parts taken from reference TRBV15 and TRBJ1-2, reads DAMVIQNPRYQVTQFGKPVTLSCSQTLNHNVMYWYQQKSSQAPKLLFHYYDKDFNNEADTPDNFQSRRPNTSFCFLDIRSPGLGDTAMYLCATSRPPGQGSYGYTFGSGTRLTVV.

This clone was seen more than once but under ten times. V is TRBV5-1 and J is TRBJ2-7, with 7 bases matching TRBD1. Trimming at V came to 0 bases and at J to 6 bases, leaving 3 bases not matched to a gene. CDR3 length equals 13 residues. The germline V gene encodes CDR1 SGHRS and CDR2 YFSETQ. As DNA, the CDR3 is TGCGCCAGCAGCTTGGCCGGGACAGCCGAGCAGTACTTC. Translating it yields CASSLAGTAEQYF.